This T cell receptor beta chain was identified during a study of T cells after yellow fever vaccination (dated by TCRdb to about 2019). About the study as a whole: The SMART-Seq v4 Ultra Low Input RNA kit was used to prepare libraries from fractions with low cell numbers. Blood samples were taken at several timepoints before and after primary and secondary immunization, and bulk PBMC replicates and cell subsets were isolated. Two healthy male donors, one aged 18 to 29 and one aged 30 to 40 years, made up the cohort. To track T-cell clones before and after primary and booster YFV17D yellow fever vaccination, bulk TCR alpha and beta repertoires were sequenced longitudinally. General study outcomes and caveats: Compared with the primary T-cell response, the secondary T-cell response was weaker but faster, peaking on day 5 rather than day 15. FACS-sorted repertoires could contain abundant contaminating clonotypes from the bulk population, so computational filtering was required. A small fraction of clonotypes appeared in both the CD4 and CD8 compartments, likely as a result of convergent recombination. Most clones expanded after primary vaccination were re-detected after the booster (around 96% of CD4 and about 88% of CD8), suggesting broad memory maintenance. Because only two donors were included in the study, the extent to which the findings can be generalized is limited.

Trimming removed 4 bases from V and 6 bases from J, leaving 6 bases between the germline ends. The CDR3 covers 11 residues, taking in both the cysteine and the phenylalanine. The only DNA kept is the CDR3, 33 bases in frame from the first base. CDR1 SNHLY and CDR2 FYNNEI are derived from the germline V gene. Sequenced on an Illumina NovaSeq 6000. TCR cDNA was made using 5'RACE template switching, a step that added a universal primer site and unique molecular identifiers. cDNA synthesis was primed from both the TCR alpha and TCR beta constant segments. Two PCR steps were used to amplify libraries, with sample barcodes and sequencing adapters being added in the second step. Sequencing of libraries was performed on Illumina HiSeq 2500 (2x100 bp) or NovaSeq (2x150 bp). The published analysis was carried out like this. Demultiplexing of reads and collapsing into UMI consensus sequences were performed with MIGEC, and V(D)J alignment was carried out with MiXCR. Clonotypes responding to the vaccine were identified with edgeR on replicate PBMC samples, with the criteria of FDR below 0.01 and a log2 fold change above 5 up to day 15. Bulk clonotypes were assigned CD4 or CD8 identity according to which sequenced CD4 or CD8 repertoire held them at higher abundance. In TCRdb, the public reads were trimmed at Q25 with fastp and aligned with MiXCR, with productive beta chains retained. Entries are consolidated by CDR3 protein sequence, retaining the most common genes and DNA. The V and J calls were determined by TCRdb, not by the authors. For this sample the table gives some 240,000 distinct CDR3 sequences, of which about 3% were detected only once. The top ten clones comprise around 3.2% of the sample.

Interpreted using the paper, the treatment or condition label stands for: live attenuated yellow fever vaccine strain. A standard Ficoll-Paque protocol was used to isolate PBMCs from peripheral blood. Dynabeads CD4 and CD8 positive selection kits were used to isolate CD4 and CD8 T-cell fractions. RNA was extracted with TriZol from bulk PBMCs, CD4 and CD8 fractions, and dextramer-positive and dextramer-negative fractions. There are many counts of this clonotype. No cognate antigen has been identified for it. Nothing much larger sits one base from this clone, and base qualities are not available. Recombination linked TRBV2 to TRBJ2-5, with no confident D gene call. Sequencing was performed on CD4+ T cells sorted from PBMCs, taken 10 days after the yellow fever booster vaccination. This receptor was taken from a man between 18 and 29 years old who received the YFV17D yellow fever vaccine. The CDR3 amino acid sequence is: CASSGLQTQYF. The nucleotides are TGTGCCAGCAGTGGTTTGCAGACCCAGTACTTC.